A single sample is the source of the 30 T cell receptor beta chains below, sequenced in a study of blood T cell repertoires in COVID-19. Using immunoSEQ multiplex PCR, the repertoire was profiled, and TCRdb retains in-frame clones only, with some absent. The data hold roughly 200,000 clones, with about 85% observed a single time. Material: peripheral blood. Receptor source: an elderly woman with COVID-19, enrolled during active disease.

In nucleotides, the CDR3 is TGTGCCAGCAGCCCCACGGGGGTAGCTAACTATGGCTACACCTTC. Its protein is CASSPTGVANYGYTF. The chain links TRBV3-1 (or the pseudogene TRBV3-2) to TRBJ1-2; perhaps TRBD1 as D (5 bases). The CDR3 has 15 residues. Looked up from germline, CDR1 is LGHDT and CDR2 is YNNKEL (reference sequence). Trimming removed 4 bases from V and 0 bases from J, with 12 bases in between.

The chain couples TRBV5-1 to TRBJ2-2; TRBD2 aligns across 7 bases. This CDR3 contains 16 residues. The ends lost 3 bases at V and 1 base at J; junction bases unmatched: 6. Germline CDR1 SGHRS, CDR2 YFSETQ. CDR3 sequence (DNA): TGCGCCAGCAGCTACGAGGGAGGGATGAACACCGGGGAGCTGTTTTTT. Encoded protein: CASSYEGGMNTGELFF.

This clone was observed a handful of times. The CDR3 reads CASSITGMSYSNQPQHF. The DNA for the CDR3 is TGTGCCAGCAGTATAACGGGGATGTCATATAGCAATCAGCCCCAGCATTTT. The rearrangement links TRBV7-8 to TRBJ1-5; D uncertain. The CDR3 loop spans 17 amino acids. Trimming left V 6 bases short and J 0 bases short, with 18 bases between. Germline V gene data show CDR1 as SGHVS and CDR2 as FQNEAQ.

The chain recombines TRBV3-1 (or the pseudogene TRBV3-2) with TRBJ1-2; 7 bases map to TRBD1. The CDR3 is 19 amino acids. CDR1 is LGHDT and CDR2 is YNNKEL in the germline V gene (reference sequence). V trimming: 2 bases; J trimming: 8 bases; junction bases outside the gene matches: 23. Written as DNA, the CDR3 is TGTGCCAGCAGCCAACTACGGTCCGGCCCGGGACAGACCCTCCTGGGCTACACCTTC. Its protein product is CASSQLRSGPGQTLLGYTF.

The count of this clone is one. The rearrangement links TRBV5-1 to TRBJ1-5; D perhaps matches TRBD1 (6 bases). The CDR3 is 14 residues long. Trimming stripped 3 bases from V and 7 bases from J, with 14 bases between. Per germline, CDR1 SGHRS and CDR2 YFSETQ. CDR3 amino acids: CASSSGQPGQPQHF. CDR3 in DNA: TGCGCCAGCAGCTCCGGACAGCCCGGCCAGCCCCAGCATTTT.

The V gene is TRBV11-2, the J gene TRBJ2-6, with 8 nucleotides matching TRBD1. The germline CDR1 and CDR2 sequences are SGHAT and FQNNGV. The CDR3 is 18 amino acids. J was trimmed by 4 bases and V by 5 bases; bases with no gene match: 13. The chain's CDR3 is CASSPLVQGALGANVLTF. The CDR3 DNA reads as TGTGCCAGCAGCCCCCTGGTGCAGGGGGCGCTGGGGGCCAACGTCCTGACTTTC.

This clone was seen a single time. The CDR3: CASLLGQGSYNEQFF. The DNA for the CDR3 is TGTGCCAGCCTCCTGGGACAGGGGTCCTACAATGAGCAGTTCTTC. This chain joins TRBV6-5 and TRBJ2-1; 10 bases map to TRBD1. Germline values: CDR1 MNHEY, CDR2 SVGAGI. Losses at the gene ends were 8 bases for V and 1 base for J; bases not matched to a gene: 5. This CDR3 region has 15 residues.

CDR3 protein: CASSPGQGWAIYF. CDR3 DNA: TGTGCCAGCAGCCCGGGACAGGGGTGGGCCATATATTTT. This chain links TRBV7-8 with TRBJ1-3, with 10 bases lining up with TRBD1. This CDR3 region has 13 residues. Trimming took 5 bases from V and 11 from J; bases not matched to a gene: 6. Germline assignment: CDR1 SGHVS and CDR2 FQNEAQ.

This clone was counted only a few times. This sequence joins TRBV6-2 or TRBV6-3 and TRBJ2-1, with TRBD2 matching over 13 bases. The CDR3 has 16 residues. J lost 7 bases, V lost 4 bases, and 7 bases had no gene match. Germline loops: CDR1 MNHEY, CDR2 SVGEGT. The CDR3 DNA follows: TGTGCCAGCAGTTCCACACTAGCGGGGGGGCCGAATGAGCAGTTCTTC. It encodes CASSSTLAGGPNEQFF.

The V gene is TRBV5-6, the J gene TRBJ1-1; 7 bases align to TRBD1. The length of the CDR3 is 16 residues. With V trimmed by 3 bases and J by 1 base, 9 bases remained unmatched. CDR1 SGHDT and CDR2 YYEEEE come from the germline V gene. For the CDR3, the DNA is TGTGCCAGCAGCTGGAACTTCGGGACAGCGAACACTGAAGCTTTCTTT. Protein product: CASSWNFGTANTEAFF.

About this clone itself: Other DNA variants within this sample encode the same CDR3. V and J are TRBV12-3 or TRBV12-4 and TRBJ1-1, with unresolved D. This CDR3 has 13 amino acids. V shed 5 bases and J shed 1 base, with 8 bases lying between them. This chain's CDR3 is CASSIQENTEAFF. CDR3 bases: TGTGCCAGCAGTATACAAGAGAACACTGAAGCTTTCTTT.

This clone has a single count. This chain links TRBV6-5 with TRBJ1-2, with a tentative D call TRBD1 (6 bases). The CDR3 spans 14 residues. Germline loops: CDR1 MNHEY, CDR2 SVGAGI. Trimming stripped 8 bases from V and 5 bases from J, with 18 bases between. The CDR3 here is CASGQRGAWYGYTF. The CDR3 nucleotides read TGTGCCAGCGGACAACGGGGGGCCTGGTATGGCTACACCTTC.

The CDR3 DNA reads as TGTGCCAGCAGCGCCCAGGGATCCGGGAGTCAGCCCCAGCATTTT. Its translation: CASSAQGSGSQPQHF. The chain links TRBV7-2 to TRBJ1-5, with D maybe TRBD1 (5 bases). This CDR3 has 15 residues. The ends were cut back, 5 bases at V and 6 bases at J, with 17 bases in the middle. The germline V gene has CDR1 SGHTA and CDR2 FQGNSA.

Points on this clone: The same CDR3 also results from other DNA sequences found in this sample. This CDR3 is CASSPLAGGQSSYEQYV. The CDR3 nucleotides are TGTGCCAGCTCACCCTTAGCGGGGGGGCAGAGCTCCTACGAGCAGTACGTC. The chain links TRBV18 to TRBJ2-7; TRBD2 matches 11 bases. This CDR3 has 17 residues. Germline-derived CDR1 and CDR2 are KGHSH and LQKENI. Trimming removed 3 bases from V and 0 bases from J; junction bases left unmatched: 7.

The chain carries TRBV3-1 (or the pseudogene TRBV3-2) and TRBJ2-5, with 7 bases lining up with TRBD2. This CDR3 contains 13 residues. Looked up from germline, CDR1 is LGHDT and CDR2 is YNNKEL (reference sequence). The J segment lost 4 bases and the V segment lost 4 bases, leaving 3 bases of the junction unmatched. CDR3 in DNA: TGTGCCAGCAGCCTCTCGGGGGGAGAGACCCAGTACTTC. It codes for CASSLSGGETQYF.

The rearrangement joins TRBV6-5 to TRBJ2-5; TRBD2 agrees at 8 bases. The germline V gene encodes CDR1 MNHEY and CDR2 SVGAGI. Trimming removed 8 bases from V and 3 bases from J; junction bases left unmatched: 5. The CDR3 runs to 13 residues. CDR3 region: CASDRRGEETQYF. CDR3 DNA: TGTGCCAGCGACCGGCGGGGGGAAGAGACCCAGTACTTC.

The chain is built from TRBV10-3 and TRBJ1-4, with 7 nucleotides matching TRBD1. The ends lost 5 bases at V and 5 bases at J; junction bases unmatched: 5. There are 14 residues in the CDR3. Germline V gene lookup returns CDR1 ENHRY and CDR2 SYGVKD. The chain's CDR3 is CAISNRGQNEKLFF. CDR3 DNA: TGTGCCATCAGTAACAGGGGTCAGAATGAAAAACTGTTTTTT.

The CDR3 loop is CSIGRGNYGYTF. The CDR3 region has the DNA TGCAGCATAGGACGGGGGAACTATGGCTACACCTTC. This chain connects TRBV29-1 to TRBJ1-2; D is possibly TRBD1 (5 bases). CDR3 length equals 12 residues. The V gene's germline CDR1 is SQVTM and CDR2 ANQGSEA. V lost 8 bases and J lost 2, with 12 bases in between.

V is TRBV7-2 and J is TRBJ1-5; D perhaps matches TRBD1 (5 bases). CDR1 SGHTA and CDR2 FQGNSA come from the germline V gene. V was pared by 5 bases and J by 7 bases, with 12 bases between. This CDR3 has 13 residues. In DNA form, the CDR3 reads TGTGCCAGCAGCCCCGTTGGGGGGCAGCCCCAGCATTTT. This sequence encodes CASSPVGGQPQHF.

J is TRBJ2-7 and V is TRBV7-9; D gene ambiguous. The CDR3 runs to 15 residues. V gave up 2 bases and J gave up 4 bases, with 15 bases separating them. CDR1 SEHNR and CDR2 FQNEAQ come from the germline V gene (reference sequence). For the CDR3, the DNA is TGTGCCAGCAGCTTAACGGAGTCCCGTGGGTACGAGCAGTACTTC. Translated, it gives CASSLTESRGYEQYF.

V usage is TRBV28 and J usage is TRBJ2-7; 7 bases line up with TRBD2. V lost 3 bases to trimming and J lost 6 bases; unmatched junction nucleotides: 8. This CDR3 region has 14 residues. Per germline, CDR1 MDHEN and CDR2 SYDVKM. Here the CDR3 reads CASSLTGGGAEQYV. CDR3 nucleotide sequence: TGTGCCAGCAGTTTGACGGGGGGTGGAGCCGAGCAGTACGTC.

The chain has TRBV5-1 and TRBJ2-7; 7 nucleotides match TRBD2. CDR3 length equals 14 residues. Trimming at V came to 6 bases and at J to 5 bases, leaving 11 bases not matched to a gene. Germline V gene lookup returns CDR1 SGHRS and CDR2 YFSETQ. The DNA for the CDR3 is TGCGCCAGCACTTTGAGGGAGGGTTTCGACGAGCAGTACTTC. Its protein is CASTLREGFDEQYF.

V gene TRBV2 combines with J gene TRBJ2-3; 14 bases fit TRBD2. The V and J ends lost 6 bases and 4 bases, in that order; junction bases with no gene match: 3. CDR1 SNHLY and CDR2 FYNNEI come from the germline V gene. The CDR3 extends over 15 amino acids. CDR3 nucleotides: TGTGCCAGCAGGACTAGCGGGGGGGCCGCAGATACGCAGTATTTT. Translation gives CASRTSGGAADTQYF.

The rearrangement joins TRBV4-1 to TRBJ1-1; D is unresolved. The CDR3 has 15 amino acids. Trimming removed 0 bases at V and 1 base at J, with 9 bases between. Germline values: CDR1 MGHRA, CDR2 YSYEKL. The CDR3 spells CASSQDRVTNTEAFF. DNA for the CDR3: TGCGCCAGCAGCCAAGATCGGGTGACGAACACTGAAGCTTTCTTT.

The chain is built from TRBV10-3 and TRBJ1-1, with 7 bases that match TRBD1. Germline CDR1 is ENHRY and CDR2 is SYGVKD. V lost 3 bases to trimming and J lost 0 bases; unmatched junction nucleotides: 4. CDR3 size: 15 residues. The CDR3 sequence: CAISDRQGLNTEAFF. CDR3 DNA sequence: TGTGCCATCAGTGACAGACAGGGACTGAACACTGAAGCTTTCTTT.

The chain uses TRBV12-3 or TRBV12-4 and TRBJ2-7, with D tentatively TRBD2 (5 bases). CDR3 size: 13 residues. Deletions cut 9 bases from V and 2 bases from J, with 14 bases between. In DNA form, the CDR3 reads TGTGCCAGTAAACTGGACTTGGCCTACGAGCAGTACTTC. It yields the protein CASKLDLAYEQYF.

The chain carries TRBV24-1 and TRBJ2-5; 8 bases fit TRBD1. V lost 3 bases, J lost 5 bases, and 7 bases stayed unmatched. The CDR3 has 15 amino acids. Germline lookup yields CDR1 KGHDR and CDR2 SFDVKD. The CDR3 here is CATSDAGQVDETQYF. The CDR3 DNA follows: TGTGCCACCAGTGATGCGGGACAGGTTGACGAGACCCAGTACTTC.

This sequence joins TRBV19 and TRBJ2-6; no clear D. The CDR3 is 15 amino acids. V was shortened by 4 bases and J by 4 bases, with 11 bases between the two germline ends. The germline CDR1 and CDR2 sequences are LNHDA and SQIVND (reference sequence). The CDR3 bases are TGTGCCAGTAGTACCCGTAGTTCGGGGGCCAACGTCCTGACTTTC. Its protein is CASSTRSSGANVLTF.

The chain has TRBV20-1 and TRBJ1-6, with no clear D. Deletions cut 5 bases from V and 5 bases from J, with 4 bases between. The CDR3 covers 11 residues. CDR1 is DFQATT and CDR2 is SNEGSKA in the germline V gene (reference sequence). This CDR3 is CSASDNSPLHF. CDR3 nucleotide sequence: TGCAGTGCTTCGGATAATTCACCCCTCCACTTT.

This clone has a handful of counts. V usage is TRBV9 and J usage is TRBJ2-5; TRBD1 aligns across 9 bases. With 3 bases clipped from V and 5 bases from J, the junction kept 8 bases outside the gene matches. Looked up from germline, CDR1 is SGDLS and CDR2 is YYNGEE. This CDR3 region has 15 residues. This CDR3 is CASSGSGQGWETQYF. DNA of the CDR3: TGTGCCAGCAGCGGCTCGGGACAGGGATGGGAGACCCAGTACTTC. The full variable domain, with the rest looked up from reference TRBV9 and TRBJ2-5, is DSGVTQTPKHLITATGQRVTLRCSPRSGDLSVYWYQQSLDQGLQFLIQYYNGEERAKGNILERFSAQQFPDLHSELNLSSLELGDSALYFCASSGSGQGWETQYFGPGTRLLVL.